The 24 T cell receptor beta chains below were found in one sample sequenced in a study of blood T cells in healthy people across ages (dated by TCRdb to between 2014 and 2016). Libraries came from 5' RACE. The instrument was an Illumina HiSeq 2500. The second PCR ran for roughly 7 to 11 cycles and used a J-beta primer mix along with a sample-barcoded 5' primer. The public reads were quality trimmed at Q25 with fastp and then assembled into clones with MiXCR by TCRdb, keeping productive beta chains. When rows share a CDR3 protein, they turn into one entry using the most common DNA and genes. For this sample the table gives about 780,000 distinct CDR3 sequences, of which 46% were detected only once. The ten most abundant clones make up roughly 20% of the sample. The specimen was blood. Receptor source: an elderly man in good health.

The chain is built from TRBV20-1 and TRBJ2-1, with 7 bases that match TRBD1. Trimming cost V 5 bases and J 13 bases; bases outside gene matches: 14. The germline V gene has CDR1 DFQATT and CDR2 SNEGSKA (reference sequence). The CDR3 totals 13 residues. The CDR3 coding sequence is TGCAGTGCTGACAGGGAAAATTGGGAGACCCAGTTCTTC. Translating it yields CSADRENWETQFF.

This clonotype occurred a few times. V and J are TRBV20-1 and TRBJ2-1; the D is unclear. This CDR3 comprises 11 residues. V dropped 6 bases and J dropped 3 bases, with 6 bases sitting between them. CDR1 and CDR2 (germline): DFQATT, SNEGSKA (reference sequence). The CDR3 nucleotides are TGCAGTGCGCGACGCTACAATGAGCAGTTCTTC. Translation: CSARRYNEQFF.

The CDR3 DNA reads as TGCGCCAGCAGCCAAGAGAGGTCGGCGAGCGGTTGGCCGGGAAATGAGCAGTTCTTC. This encodes CASSQERSASGWPGNEQFF. The rearrangement links TRBV4-3 to TRBJ2-1, with a tentative D call TRBD2 (5 bases). CDR3 size: 19 residues. Per germline, CDR1 LGHNA and CDR2 YSLEER. Trimming pared 0 bases from V and 7 bases from J, leaving 25 bases between.

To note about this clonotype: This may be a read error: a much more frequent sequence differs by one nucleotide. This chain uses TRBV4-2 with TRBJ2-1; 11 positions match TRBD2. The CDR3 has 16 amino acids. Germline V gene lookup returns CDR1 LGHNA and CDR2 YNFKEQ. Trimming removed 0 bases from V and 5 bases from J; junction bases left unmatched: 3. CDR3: CASSQDATSGNNEQFF. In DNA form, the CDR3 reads TGTGCCAGCAGCCAAGATGCGACTAGCGGGAACAATGAGCAGTTCTTC.

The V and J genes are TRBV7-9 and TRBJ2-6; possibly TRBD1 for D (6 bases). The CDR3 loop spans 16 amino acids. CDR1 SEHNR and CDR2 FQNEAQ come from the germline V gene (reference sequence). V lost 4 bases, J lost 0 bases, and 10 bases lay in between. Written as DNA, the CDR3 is TGTGCCAGCAGCTCCAACAGGGACTCTGGGGCCAACGTCCTGACTTTC. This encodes CASSSNRDSGANVLTF.

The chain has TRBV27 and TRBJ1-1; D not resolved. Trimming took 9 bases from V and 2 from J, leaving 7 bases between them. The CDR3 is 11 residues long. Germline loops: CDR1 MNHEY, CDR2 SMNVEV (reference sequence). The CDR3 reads CASFTNTEAFF. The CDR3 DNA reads TGTGCCAGTTTCACTAACACTGAAGCTTTCTTT.

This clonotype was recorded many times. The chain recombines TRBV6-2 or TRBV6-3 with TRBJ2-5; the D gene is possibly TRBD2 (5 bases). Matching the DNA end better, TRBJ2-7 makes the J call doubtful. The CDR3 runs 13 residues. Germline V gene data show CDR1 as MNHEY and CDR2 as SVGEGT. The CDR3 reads CASNSGNALEQYF. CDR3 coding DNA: TGTGCCAGCAACTCGGGGAATGCCCTCGAGCAGTACTTC.

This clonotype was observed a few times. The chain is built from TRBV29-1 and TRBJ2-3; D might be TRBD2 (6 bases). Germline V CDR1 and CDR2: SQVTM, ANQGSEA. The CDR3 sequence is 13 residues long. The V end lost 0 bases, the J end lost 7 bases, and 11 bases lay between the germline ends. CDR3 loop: CSVEEFGLYTQYF. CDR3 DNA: TGCAGCGTTGAAGAGTTCGGACTATATACGCAGTATTTT.

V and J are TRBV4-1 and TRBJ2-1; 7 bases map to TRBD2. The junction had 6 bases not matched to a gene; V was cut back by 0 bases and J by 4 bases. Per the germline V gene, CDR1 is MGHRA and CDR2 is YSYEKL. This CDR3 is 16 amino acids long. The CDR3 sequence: CASSQDVGRFYNEQFF. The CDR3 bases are TGCGCCAGCAGCCAAGATGTCGGGAGGTTTTACAATGAGCAGTTCTTC.

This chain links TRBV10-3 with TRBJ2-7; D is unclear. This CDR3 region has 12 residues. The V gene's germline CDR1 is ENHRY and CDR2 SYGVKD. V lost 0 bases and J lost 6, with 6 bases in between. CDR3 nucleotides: TGTGCCATCAGTGAGTCGAAGGCCGAGCAGTACTTC. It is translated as CAISESKAEQYF.

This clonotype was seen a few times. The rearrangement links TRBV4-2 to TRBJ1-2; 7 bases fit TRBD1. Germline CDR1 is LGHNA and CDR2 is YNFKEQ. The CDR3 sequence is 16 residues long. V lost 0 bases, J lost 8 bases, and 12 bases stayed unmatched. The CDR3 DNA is TGTGCCAGCAGCCAAGAAGGGTTAGGGGGCGGAAAGGGCTACACCTTC. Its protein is CASSQEGLGGGKGYTF.

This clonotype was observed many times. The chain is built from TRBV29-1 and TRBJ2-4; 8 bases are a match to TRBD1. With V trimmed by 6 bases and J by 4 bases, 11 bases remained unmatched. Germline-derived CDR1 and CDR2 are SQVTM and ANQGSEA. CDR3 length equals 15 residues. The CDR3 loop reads CSVIKEGQEKNIQYF. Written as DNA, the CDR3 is TGCAGCGTCATAAAGGAGGGACAGGAAAAAAACATTCAGTACTTC. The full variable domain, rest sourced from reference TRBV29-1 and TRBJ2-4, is SAVISQKPSRDICQRGTSLTIQCQVDSQVTMMFWYRQQPGQSLTLIATANQGSEATYESGFVIDKFPISRPNLTFSTLTVSNMSPEDSSIYLCSVIKEGQEKNIQYFGAGTRLSVL.

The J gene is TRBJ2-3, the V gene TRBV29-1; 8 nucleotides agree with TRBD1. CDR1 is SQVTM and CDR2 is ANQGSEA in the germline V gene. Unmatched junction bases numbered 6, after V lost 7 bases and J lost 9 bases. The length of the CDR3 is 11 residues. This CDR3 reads CSDRQGQTQYF. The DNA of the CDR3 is TGCAGCGACCGACAGGGGCAGACGCAGTATTTT.

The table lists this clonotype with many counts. In DNA form, the CDR3 reads TGTGCCTGGAGGGCTAAGCGAGCGGGGGAGCTGTTTTTT. Translation gives CAWRAKRAGELFF. The gene calls are TRBV30 and TRBJ2-2; D unclear. V lost 3 bases and J 8 bases, leaving 13 bases between the germline ends. The CDR3 length is 13 residues. Germline values: CDR1 GTSNPN, CDR2 SVGIG (reference sequence).

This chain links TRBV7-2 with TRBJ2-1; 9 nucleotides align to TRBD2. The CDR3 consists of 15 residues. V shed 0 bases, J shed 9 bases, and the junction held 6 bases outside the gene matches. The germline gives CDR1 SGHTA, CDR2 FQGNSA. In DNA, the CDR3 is TGTGCCAGCAGCTTAGCCGGGACTAGCACTTTTGAGCAGTTCTTC. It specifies CASSLAGTSTFEQFF.

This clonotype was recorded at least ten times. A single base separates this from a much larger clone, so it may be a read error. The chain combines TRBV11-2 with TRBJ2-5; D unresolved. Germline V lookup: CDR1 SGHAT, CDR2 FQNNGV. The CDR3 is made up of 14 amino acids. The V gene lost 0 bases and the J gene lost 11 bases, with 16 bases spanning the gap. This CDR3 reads CASSLDVGWNEQYF. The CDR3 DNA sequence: TGTGCCAGCAGCTTAGATGTTGGGTGGAATGAGCAGTACTTC.

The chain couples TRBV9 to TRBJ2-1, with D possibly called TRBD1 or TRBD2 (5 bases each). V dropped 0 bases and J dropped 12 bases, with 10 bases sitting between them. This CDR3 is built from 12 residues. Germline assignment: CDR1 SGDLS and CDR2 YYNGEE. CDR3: CASSVDQRGQFF. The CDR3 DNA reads TGTGCCAGCAGCGTAGATCAGAGGGGGCAGTTCTTC. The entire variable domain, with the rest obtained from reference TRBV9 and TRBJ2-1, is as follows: DSGVTQTPKHLITATGQRVTLRCSPRSGDLSVYWYQQSLDQGLQFLIQYYNGEERAKGNILERFSAQQFPDLHSELNLSSLELGDSALYFCASSVDQRGQFFGPGTRLTVL.

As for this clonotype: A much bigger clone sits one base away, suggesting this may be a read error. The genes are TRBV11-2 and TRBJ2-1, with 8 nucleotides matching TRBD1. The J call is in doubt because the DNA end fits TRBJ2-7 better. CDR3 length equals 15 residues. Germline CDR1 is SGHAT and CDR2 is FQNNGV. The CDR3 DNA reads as TGTGCCAGCAGCTTCCCGGACAGGGAATACAATGAGCAGTACTTC. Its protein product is CASSFPDREYNEQYF.

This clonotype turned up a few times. Here the CDR3 reads CASSQRMGNEKLFF. The CDR3, as DNA: TGTGCCAGCAGCCAAAGAATGGGGAATGAAAAACTGTTTTTT. The chain joins TRBV14 to TRBJ1-4, with unresolved D. V was trimmed by 2 bases and J by 5 bases, leaving 9 bases between them. The CDR3 loop spans 14 amino acids. Germline loops: CDR1 SGHDN, CDR2 FVKESK.

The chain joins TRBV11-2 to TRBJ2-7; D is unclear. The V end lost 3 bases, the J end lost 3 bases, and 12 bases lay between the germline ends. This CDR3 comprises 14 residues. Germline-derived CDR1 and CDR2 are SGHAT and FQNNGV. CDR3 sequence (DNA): TGTGCCAGCAGCTTGGATGGACGGTTCTACGAGCAGTACTTC. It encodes CASSLDGRFYEQYF.

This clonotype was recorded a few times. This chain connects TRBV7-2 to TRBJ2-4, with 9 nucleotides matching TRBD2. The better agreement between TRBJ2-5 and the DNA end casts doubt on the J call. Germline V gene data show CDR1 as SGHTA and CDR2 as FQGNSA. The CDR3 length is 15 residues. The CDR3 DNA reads TGTGCCTCGAGGGCGGTAGCGGGAGTCTTGGAGACCCAGTACTTC. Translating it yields CASRAVAGVLETQYF.

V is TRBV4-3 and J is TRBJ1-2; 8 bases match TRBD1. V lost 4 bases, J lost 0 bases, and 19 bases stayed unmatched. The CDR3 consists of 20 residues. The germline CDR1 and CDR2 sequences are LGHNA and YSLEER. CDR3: CASSPSTGGRQGFPNYGYTF. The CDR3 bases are TGCGCCAGCAGCCCCTCCACGGGCGGGAGACAGGGGTTCCCTAACTATGGCTACACCTTC.

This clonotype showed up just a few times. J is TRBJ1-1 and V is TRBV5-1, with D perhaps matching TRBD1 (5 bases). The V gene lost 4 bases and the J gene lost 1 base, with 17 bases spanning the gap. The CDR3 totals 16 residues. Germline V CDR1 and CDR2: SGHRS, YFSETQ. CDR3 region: CASSMDNRRGNTEAFF. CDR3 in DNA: TGCGCCAGCAGCATGGACAATAGGAGGGGGAACACTGAAGCTTTCTTT.

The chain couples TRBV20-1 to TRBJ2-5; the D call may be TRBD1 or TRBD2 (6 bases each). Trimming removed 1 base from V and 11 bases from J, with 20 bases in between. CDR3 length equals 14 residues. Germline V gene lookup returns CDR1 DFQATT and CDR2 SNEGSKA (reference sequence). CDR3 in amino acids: CSARVVGGFTEQYF. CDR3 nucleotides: TGCAGTGCTAGAGTTGTGGGGGGCTTCACTGAGCAGTACTTC.